The T cell receptor beta chain under discussion was sequenced for a study of CXCR3-negative and CXCR3-positive naive CD8 T cells. Broader study findings: Unlike memory cells, which differed, naive CXCR3-negative and CXCR3-positive cells had similar TRBV-TRBJ usage. A higher hydrophobicity marked the TRB CDR3s of CXCR3-positive naive cells versus CXCR3-negative naive cells. Cryopreservation partially decreased CXCR3 expression, and most assays used fresh PBMCs.

The germline V gene has CDR1 SEHNR and CDR2 FQNEAQ (reference sequence). The CDR3 has 14 residues. Concerning this clonotype itself: Its antigen is still unknown.

Cells that were CD45RO-CCR7+CD27+CD95- constituted naive CD8+ T cells. Through 5' RACE with UMI labels, the TRB cDNA libraries were prepared. Reanalyzing the 5' RACE reads, TCRdb keeps one entry per CDR3 protein, without DNA. The listing records some 150,000 distinct CDR3 sequences. The chain carries TRBV7-9 and TRBJ2-1; no DNA is available, so the TRBD2 call from TCRdb remains unchecked. The material sequenced was naive CXCR3+ CD8+ T cells from blood. As for subset: CD45RO-CCR7+CD27+CD95- naive CD8+ T cells expressing CXCR3 (TNR3+). The receptor's source is a human donor in good health. Some clones in this sample may be carry-over from other donors' samples. This chain's CDR3 is CASRGTSDYNEQFF.